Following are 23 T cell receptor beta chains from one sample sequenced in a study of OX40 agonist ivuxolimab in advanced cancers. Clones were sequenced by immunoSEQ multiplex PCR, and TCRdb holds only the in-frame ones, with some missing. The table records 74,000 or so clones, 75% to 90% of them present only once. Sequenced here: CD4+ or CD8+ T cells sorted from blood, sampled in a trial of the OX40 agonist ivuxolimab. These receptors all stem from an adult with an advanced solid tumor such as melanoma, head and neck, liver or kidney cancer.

As DNA, the CDR3 is TGCGCCAGCAGTTTGCCCCTGGCGGGAACAGATACGCAGTATTTT. Translated: CASSLPLAGTDTQYF. The rearrangement uses TRBV5-1 and TRBJ2-3; possible D gene TRBD2, 6 bases. This CDR3 has 15 residues. Trimming left V 5 bases short and J 3 bases short, with 16 bases between. Germline V gene data show CDR1 as SGHRS and CDR2 as YFSETQ.

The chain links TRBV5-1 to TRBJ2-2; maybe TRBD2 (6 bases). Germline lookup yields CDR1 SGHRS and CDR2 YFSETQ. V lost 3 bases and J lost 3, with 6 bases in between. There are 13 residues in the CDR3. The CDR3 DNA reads TGCGCCAGCAGCTGGGGGGACACCGGGGAGCTGTTTTTT. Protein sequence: CASSWGDTGELFF.

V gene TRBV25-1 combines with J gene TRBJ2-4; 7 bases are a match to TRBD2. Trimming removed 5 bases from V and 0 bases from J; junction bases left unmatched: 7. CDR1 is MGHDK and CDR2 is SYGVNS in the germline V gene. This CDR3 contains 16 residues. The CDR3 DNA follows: TGTGCCAGCAGTCGCGACGGGGGGTTAGCCAAAAACATTCAGTACTTC. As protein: CASSRDGGLAKNIQYF.

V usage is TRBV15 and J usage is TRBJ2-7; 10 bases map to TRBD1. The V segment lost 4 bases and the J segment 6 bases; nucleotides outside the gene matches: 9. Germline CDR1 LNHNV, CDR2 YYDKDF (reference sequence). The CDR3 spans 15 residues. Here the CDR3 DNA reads TGTGCCACCAGCATCGGGACAGGGGCGCTTCCCGAGCAGTACTTC. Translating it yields CATSIGTGALPEQYF.

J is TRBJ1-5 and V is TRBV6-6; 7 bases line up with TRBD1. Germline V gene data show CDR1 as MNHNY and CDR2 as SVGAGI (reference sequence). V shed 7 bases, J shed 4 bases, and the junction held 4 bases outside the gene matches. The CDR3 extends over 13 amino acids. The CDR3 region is CASKTGQNQPQHF. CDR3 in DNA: TGTGCCAGCAAGACAGGGCAAAATCAGCCCCAGCATTTT.

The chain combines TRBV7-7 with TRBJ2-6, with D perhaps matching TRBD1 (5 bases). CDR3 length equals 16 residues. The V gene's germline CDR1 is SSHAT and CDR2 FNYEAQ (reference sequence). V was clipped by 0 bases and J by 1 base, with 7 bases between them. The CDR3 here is CASSLAAGSGANVLTF. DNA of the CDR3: TGTGCCAGCAGCTTAGCAGCAGGGTCTGGGGCCAACGTCCTGACTTTC.

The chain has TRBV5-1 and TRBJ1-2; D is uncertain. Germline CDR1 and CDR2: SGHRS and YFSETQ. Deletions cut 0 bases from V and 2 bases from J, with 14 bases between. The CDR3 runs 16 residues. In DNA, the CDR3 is TGCGCCAGCAGCTTGGGTACCTCTCCTATGAACTATGGCTACACCTTC. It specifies CASSLGTSPMNYGYTF. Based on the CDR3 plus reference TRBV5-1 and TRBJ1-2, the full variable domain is KAGVTQTPRYLIKTRGQQVTLSCSPISGHRSVSWYQQTPGQGLQFLFEYFSETQRNKGNFPGRFSGRQFSNSRSEMNVSTLELGDSALYLCASSLGTSPMNYGYTFGSGTRLTVV.

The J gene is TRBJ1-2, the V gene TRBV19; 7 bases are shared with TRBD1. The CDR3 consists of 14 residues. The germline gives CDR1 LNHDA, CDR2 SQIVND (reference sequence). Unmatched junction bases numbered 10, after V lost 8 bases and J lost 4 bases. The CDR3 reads CASRWTGVTYGYTF. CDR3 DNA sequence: TGTGCCAGTCGGTGGACAGGAGTTACCTATGGCTACACCTTC.

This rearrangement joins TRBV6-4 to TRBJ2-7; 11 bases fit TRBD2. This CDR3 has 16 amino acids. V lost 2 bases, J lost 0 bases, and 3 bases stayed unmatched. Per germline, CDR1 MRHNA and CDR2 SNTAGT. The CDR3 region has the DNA TGTGCCAGCAGTGACGGGGGGACTAGCGGCTCCTACGAGCAGTACTTC. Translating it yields CASSDGGTSGSYEQYF.

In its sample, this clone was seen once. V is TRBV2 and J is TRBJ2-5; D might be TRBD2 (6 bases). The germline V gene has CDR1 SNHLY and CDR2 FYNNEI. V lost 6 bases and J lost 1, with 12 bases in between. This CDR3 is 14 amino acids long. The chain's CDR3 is CASSSGTFQETQYF. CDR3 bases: TGTGCCAGCAGCTCCGGGACTTTCCAAGAGACCCAGTACTTC. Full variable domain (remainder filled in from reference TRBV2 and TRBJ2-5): EPEVTQTPSHQVTQMGQEVILRCVPISNHLYFYWYRQILGQKVEFLVSFYNNEISEKSEIFDDQFSVERPDGSNFTLKIRSTKLEDSAMYFCASSSGTFQETQYFGPGTRLLVL.

The CDR3 DNA sequence: TGTGCCTGGAGTGTAGGGAGGAGCGGGGGGCACAATGAGCAGTTCTTC. Amino acid sequence: CAWSVGRSGGHNEQFF. The V and J genes are TRBV30 and TRBJ2-1, with 9 bases lining up with TRBD2. Germline loops: CDR1 GTSNPN, CDR2 SVGIG (reference sequence). CDR3 length: 16 amino acids. V lost 0 bases and J lost 5; bases outside the gene matches: 8.

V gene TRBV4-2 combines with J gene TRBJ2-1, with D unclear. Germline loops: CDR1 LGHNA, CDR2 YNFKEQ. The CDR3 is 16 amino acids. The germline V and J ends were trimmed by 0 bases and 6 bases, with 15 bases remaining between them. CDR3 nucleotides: TGTGCCAGCAGCCAAGAAGTGGGCGGAATGGCCAATGAGCAGTTCTTC. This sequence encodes CASSQEVGGMANEQFF.

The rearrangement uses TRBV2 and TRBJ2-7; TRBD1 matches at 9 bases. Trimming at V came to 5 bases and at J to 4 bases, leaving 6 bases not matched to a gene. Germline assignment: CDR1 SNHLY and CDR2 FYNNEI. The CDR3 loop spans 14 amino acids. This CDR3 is CASSFTGGRYEQYF. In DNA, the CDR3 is TGTGCCAGCAGTTTCACAGGGGGCAGGTACGAGCAGTACTTC.

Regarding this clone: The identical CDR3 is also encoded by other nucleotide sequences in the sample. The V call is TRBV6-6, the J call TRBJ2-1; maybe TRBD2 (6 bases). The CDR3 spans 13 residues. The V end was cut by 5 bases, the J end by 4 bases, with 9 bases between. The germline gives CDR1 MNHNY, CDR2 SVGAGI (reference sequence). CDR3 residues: CASSRDSYNEQFF. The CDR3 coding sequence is TGTGCCAGCAGTCGGGACTCTTACAATGAGCAGTTCTTC.

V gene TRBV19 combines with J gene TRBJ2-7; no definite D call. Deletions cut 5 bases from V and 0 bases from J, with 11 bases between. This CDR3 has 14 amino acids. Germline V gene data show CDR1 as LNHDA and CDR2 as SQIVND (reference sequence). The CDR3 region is CASSPGSSSYEQYF. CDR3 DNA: TGTGCCAGTAGTCCCGGGTCTAGCTCCTACGAGCAGTACTTC.

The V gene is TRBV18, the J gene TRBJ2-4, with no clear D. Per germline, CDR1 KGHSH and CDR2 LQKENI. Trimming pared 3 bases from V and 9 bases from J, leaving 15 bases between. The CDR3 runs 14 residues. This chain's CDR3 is CASSPRPDTTIQYF. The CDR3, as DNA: TGTGCCAGCTCACCGAGGCCGGATACGACCATTCAGTACTTC.

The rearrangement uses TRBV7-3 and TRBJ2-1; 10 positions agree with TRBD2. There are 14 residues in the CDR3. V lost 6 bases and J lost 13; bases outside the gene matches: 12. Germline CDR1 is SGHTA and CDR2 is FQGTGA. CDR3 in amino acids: CASSQTGLAIPQFF. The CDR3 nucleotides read TGTGCCAGCAGTCAAACGGGACTAGCGATTCCCCAGTTCTTC.

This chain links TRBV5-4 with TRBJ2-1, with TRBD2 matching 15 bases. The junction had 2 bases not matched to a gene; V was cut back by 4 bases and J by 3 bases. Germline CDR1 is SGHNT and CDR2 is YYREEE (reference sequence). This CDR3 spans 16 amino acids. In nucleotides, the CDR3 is TGTGCCAGCAGCCCGGGACTAGCGGGGGGCTACAATGAGCAGTTCTTC. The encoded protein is CASSPGLAGGYNEQFF.

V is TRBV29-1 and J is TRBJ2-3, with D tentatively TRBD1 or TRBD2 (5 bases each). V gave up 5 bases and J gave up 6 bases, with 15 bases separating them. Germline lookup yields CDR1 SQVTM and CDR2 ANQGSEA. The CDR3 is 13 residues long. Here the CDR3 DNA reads TGCAGCGTTTATGGGGCAGGGAGTGATACGCAGTATTTT. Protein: CSVYGAGSDTQYF.

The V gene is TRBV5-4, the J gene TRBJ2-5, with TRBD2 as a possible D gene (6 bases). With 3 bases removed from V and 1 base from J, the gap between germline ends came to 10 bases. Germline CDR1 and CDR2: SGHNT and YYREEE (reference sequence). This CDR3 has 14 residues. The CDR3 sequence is CASSSAGLQETQYF. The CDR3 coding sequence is TGTGCCAGCAGCTCGGCGGGGCTCCAAGAGACCCAGTACTTC.

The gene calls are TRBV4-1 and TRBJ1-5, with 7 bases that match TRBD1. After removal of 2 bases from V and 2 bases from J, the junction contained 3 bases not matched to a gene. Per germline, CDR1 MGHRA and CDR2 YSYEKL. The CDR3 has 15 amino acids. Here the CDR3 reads CASSQPDRGNQPQHF. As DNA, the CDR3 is TGCGCCAGCAGCCAACCAGACAGGGGCAATCAGCCCCAGCATTTT.

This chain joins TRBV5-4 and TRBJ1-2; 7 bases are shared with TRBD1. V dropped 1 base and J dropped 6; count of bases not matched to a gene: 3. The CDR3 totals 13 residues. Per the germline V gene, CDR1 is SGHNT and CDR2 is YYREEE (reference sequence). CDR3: CASSLPGGNGYTF. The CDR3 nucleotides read TGTGCCAGCAGCTTGCCAGGGGGGAATGGCTACACCTTC.

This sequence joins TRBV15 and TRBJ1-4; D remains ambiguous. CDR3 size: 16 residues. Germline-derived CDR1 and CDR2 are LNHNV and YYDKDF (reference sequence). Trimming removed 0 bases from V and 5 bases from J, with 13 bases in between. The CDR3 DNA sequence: TGTGCCACCAGCAGAGATGTCCTAGGGCAGAATGAAAAACTGTTTTTT. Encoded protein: CATSRDVLGQNEKLFF. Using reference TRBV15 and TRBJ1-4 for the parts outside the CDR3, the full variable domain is DAMVIQNPRYQVTQFGKPVTLSCSQTLNHNVMYWYQQKSSQAPKLLFHYYDKDFNNEADTPDNFQSRRPNTSFCFLDIRSPGLGDTAMYLCATSRDVLGQNEKLFFGSGTQLSVL.